This T cell receptor (beta chain) was recorded in a study of cytomegalovirus exposure and HLA in healthy donors. Study-wide findings and caveats: For most TCR beta V segments, an earlier analysis put the productive rate at about 90% or about 30% of the time.

Remarks on this clone: Its antigen is unidentified.

The PCR ran on 60 Vbeta and 13 Jbeta primers. In the authors' methods: In a later analysis, around 10 million of 75 million to 90 million unique beta chains occurred in at least two donors. Measured with immunoSEQ multiplex PCR; TCRdb has only the in-frame clones, and not every one. The DNA gave D and trimming, while V, J and clone size come from that table. Of 110,000 to 150,000 clones in the sample, about 80% were seen once. The source of this sequence is a man aged 40-55 years in good health and CMV-seronegative. The sequencing sample was made of PBMCs.

The CDR3 DNA sequence: TGTGCCAGCAGCTCCGGTTCGCCCCAGCATTTT. It codes for CASSSGSPQHF. V gene TRBV7-9 combines with J gene TRBJ1-5, with D uncertain. CDR3 length: 11 residues. With 4 bases removed from V and 9 bases from J, the gap between germline ends came to 7 bases. Looked up from germline, CDR1 is SEHNR and CDR2 is FQNEAQ (reference sequence).